This TCR beta chain derives from a study of a mutant IDH1 vaccine in newly diagnosed glioma. In the study overall: Beforehand, treatment had been radiotherapy, temozolomide, or both; the majority received both.

CDR3 length equals 15 residues. V lost 1 base, J lost 2 bases, and 9 bases lay in between. The germline CDR1 and CDR2 sequences are SGHDN and FVKESK. Comment on this clone: The antigen remains undetermined.

Described time point: week 35, safety follow-up. The content of each vaccine dose was 300 ug of mutant IDH1 20-mer peptide, and topical imiquimod accompanied it. TCRdb's table, derived via immunoSEQ multiplex PCR, lists solely in-frame clones and lacks some. The table lists 60,000 to 65,000 clones, around four fifths of them singletons. The clonotype was recovered from a man in his thirties or forties with glioma. This sample comprised PBMCs, obtained from a glioma patient whose treatment included an IDH1 peptide vaccine. This chain connects TRBV14 to TRBJ2-1; D assignment may be TRBD1 or TRBD2 (5 bases each). CDR3 DNA sequence: TGTGCCAGCAGCCAAGTTGGGACCACCTACAATGAGCAGTTCTTC. This encodes CASSQVGTTYNEQFF.